What follows are 32 T cell receptor beta chains derived from one specimen sequenced in a study of regulatory T cells in long-lasting Graves disease. According to the study, TCR beta libraries were built with iRepertoire HTBI primers and CDR3-region Arm-PCR. TCRdb passed the multiplex PCR reads through MiXCR, listing each CDR3 protein once. The sample contains some 280,000 distinct CDR3 sequences, around a fifth of which appear only once. Described time point: persistent/refractory GD, antithyroid drugs over 5 years with positive TRAb. Extracted RNA from PBMCs served as the source of the TCR library. The sample consisted of peripheral blood mononuclear cells (PBMCs), taken when the disease was refractory, from a patient treated with antithyroid drugs. Receptor source: a female donor with Graves disease.

This clonotype was detected ten times or more. The V gene is TRBV7-2, the J gene TRBJ2-5, with 7 nucleotides matching TRBD2. Per the germline V gene, CDR1 is SGHTA and CDR2 is FQGNSA. The CDR3 runs to 16 residues. J was trimmed by 2 bases and V by 1 base; bases with no gene match: 7. This CDR3 is CASSLGSSGKQETQYF. CDR3 nucleotide sequence: TGTGCCAGCAGCTTAGGATCTAGCGGTAAACAAGAGACCCAGTACTTC. The whole variable domain, remainder taken from reference TRBV7-2 and TRBJ2-5, is GAGVSQSPSNKVTEKGKDVELRCDPISGHTALYWYRQSLGQGLEFLIYFQGNSAPDKSGLPSDRFSAERTGGSVSTLTIQRTQQEDSAVYLCASSLGSSGKQETQYFGPGTRLLVL.

This clonotype appeared many times. The chain recombines TRBV4-2 with TRBJ2-5; TRBD2 matches at 8 bases. The V and J ends lost 4 bases and 2 bases, in that order; junction bases with no gene match: 9. Per the germline V gene, CDR1 is LGHNA and CDR2 is YNFKEQ. This CDR3 is built from 16 residues. CDR3 nucleotides: TGTGCCAGCAGCCCCCTAATAGCGGGATATCAAGAGACCCAGTACTTC. Encoded protein: CASSPLIAGYQETQYF.

In its sample, this clonotype was seen a few times. The rearrangement joins TRBV7-2 to TRBJ2-5; 7 bases fit TRBD1. Germline CDR1 is SGHTA and CDR2 is FQGNSA. The CDR3 is 14 amino acids. With V trimmed by 5 bases and J by 2 bases, 5 bases remained unmatched. DNA for the CDR3: TGTGCCAGCAGCATAGGGACAGCGCAAGAGACCCAGTACTTC. It translates to CASSIGTAQETQYF.

This clonotype showed up just a few times. The gene calls are TRBV3-1 and TRBJ2-5; D is ambiguous. Germline CDR1 reads LGHDT; CDR2 reads YNNKEL (reference sequence). Trimming took 0 bases from V and 2 from J, leaving 10 bases between them. This CDR3 is built from 15 residues. The CDR3 loop reads CASSQDAAAQETQYF. Here the CDR3 DNA reads TGTGCCAGCAGCCAAGATGCGGCAGCACAAGAGACCCAGTACTTC.

This clonotype has a handful of counts. V usage is TRBV11-2 and J usage is TRBJ2-7; TRBD2 aligns across 8 bases. Germline CDR1 is SGHAT and CDR2 is FQNNGV. This CDR3 comprises 16 residues. V lost 5 bases to trimming and J lost 4 bases; unmatched junction nucleotides: 13. CDR3 residues: CASSPRAGVPKYEQYF. Here the CDR3 DNA reads TGTGCCAGCAGCCCGCGAGCGGGAGTCCCGAAGTACGAGCAGTACTTC.

This clonotype was seen only a few times. At one of its ends the junction is not consistent with the germline gene, which may arise from a read error. The chain joins TRBV3-1 to TRBJ2-4, with 13 bases matching TRBD2. This CDR3 has 14 residues. In germline, CDR1 is LGHDT, CDR2 YNNKEL (reference sequence). The CDR3 spells CASSQAPGTSGIFF. The CDR3 bases are TGTGCCAGCAGCCAAGCCCCCGGGACTAGCGGGATCTTCTTC. The full variable domain, completed using reference TRBV3-1 and TRBJ2-4, is DTAVSQTPKYLVTQMGNDKSIKCEQNLGHDTMYWYKQDSKKFLKIMFSYNNKELIINETVPNRFSPKSPDKAHLNLHINSLELGDSAVYFCASSQAPGTSGIFFGAGTRLSVL.

This clonotype was found once. Germline and junction disagree at one end, which may indicate a read error. The chain has TRBV12-3 or TRBV12-4 and TRBJ2-7, with 9 bases aligning to TRBD2. This CDR3 spans 15 amino acids. The CDR3 sequence is CAISPAGGPRGEQYF. The CDR3, as DNA: TGTGCCATCAGTCCCGCGGGAGGGCCTCGAGGCGAGCAGTACTTC.

The chain is built from TRBV9 and TRBJ2-7; 9 bases are shared with TRBD2. V lost 3 bases, J lost 6 bases, and 4 bases stayed unmatched. The germline V gene has CDR1 SGDLS and CDR2 YYNGEE. The CDR3 has 13 amino acids. CDR3 nucleotide sequence: TGTGCCAGCAGCGATGGGACTAGCTTCGAGCAGTACTTC. This translates into CASSDGTSFEQYF.

This clonotype was seen ten or more times. This sequence joins TRBV12-3 or TRBV12-4 and TRBJ1-4; perhaps TRBD1 as D (5 bases). The V end was cut by 5 bases, the J end by 4 bases, with 11 bases between. The CDR3 is 14 residues long. The CDR3 DNA reads as TGTGCCAGCAGTCCCGGGACCGTTAATGAAAAACTGTTTTTT. Its translation: CASSPGTVNEKLFF.

The table lists this clonotype with many counts. The chain carries TRBV12-3 or TRBV12-4 and TRBJ2-7; D is undetermined. The CDR3 extends over 14 amino acids. V gave up 3 bases and J gave up 3 bases, with 12 bases separating them. The DNA of the CDR3 is TGTGCCAGCAGTTTTAGTAGCCTTCACTACGAGCAGTACTTC. It translates to CASSFSSLHYEQYF.

The genes are TRBV7-6 and TRBJ2-2, with D unclear. The CDR3 runs to 14 residues. With 4 bases removed from V and 1 base from J, the gap between germline ends came to 7 bases. The germline V gene encodes CDR1 SGHVS and CDR2 FNYEAQ. CDR3 residues: CASSSLRNTGELFF. Here the CDR3 DNA reads TGTGCCAGCAGCTCTTTGCGGAACACCGGGGAGCTGTTTTTT.

With regard to this clonotype: At one boundary the junction diverges from the germline segment, which might be a read error. The chain links TRBV18 to TRBJ2-5; maybe TRBD2 (5 bases). There are 14 residues in the CDR3. Germline CDR1 KGHSH, CDR2 LQKENI. The CDR3 nucleotides are TGTGCCAGCTCCCCACTACTAGGCGCGGAGACCCAGTACTTC. It yields the protein CASSPLLGAETQYF.

V is TRBV10-3 and J is TRBJ2-6, with TRBD2 as a possible D gene (6 bases). This CDR3 is 15 amino acids long. V shed 10 bases and J shed 0 bases, with 13 bases lying between them. Germline-derived CDR1 and CDR2 are ENHRY and SYGVKD. This chain's CDR3 is CATSGPNSGANVLTF. DNA of the CDR3: TGTGCCACCAGCGGGCCGAACTCTGGGGCCAACGTCCTGACTTTC.

This clonotype was picked up a small number of times. This may be a read error: a much more frequent sequence differs by one nucleotide. The chain carries TRBV28 and TRBJ2-7; D may be TRBD2 (5 bases). This CDR3 is 12 amino acids long. Germline lookup yields CDR1 MDHEN and CDR2 SYDVKM. Trimming took off 8 bases at V and 6 bases at J, with 14 bases between the two ends. The CDR3 DNA follows: TGTGCCAGCGGTTCCCCTAGCAGCGAGCAGTACTTC. Its protein product is CASGSPSSEQYF.

The chain employs TRBV6-5 and TRBJ1-6, with 7 nucleotides matching TRBD1. V dropped 2 bases and J dropped 9; count of bases not matched to a gene: 7. The CDR3 sequence is 15 residues long. Germline loops: CDR1 MNHEY, CDR2 SVGAGI. The CDR3 DNA sequence: TGTGCCAGCAGTTACGAGAGGGGGCTACGTTCACCCCTCCACTTT. Amino acid sequence: CASSYERGLRSPLHF.

The table lists this clonotype with many counts. The chain uses TRBV11-2 and TRBJ2-7; 8 nucleotides align to TRBD1. CDR1 and CDR2 from the germline V gene are SGHAT and FQNNGV. The J segment lost 5 bases and the V segment lost 6 bases, leaving 6 bases of the junction unmatched. The length of the CDR3 is 13 residues. The CDR3 reads CASSQTGVHEQYF. DNA of the CDR3: TGTGCCAGCAGTCAGACAGGGGTCCACGAGCAGTACTTC.

This chain connects TRBV7-9 to TRBJ1-1; no definite D call. Trimming stripped 5 bases from V and 1 base from J, with 17 bases between. This CDR3 spans 16 amino acids. In germline, CDR1 is SEHNR, CDR2 FQNEAQ (reference sequence). CDR3: CASSHLSGRKNTEAFF. As DNA, the CDR3 is TGTGCCAGCAGCCACCTCTCCGGACGAAAGAACACTGAAGCTTTCTTT. The full variable domain, completed using reference TRBV7-9 and TRBJ1-1, is DTGVSQNPRHKITKRGQNVTFRCDPISEHNRLYWYRQTLGQGPEFLTYFQNEAQLEKSRLLSDRFSAERPKGSFSTLEIQRTEQGDSAMYLCASSHLSGRKNTEAFFGQGTRLTVV.

This clonotype came up many times. V and J are TRBV29-1 and TRBJ2-5, with D perhaps matching TRBD1 or TRBD2 (7 bases each). The CDR3 spans 14 residues. Trimming pared 5 bases from V and 3 bases from J, leaving 16 bases between. Germline lookup yields CDR1 SQVTM and CDR2 ANQGSEA. The CDR3 spells CSVRGGQLEETQYF. CDR3 nucleotides: TGCAGCGTTAGGGGGGGACAGCTTGAAGAGACCCAGTACTTC.

This clonotype was counted a few times. The rearrangement joins TRBV10-3 to TRBJ2-7; 8 positions match TRBD2. The V segment lost 0 bases and the J segment 2 bases; nucleotides outside the gene matches: 6. In germline, CDR1 is ENHRY, CDR2 SYGVKD. This CDR3 has 16 amino acids. The CDR3 bases are TGTGCCATCAGTGAGTCCCTAGCGGGCCCAGCCTACGAGCAGTACTTC. Protein: CAISESLAGPAYEQYF.

The chain is built from TRBV6-5 and TRBJ1-1; a weak D match, TRBD1 (6 bases). The CDR3 has 14 amino acids. The V and J ends lost 2 bases and 5 bases respectively, with 12 bases between them. The V gene's germline CDR1 is MNHEY and CDR2 SVGAGI. Written as DNA, the CDR3 is TGTGCCAGCAGTTACCGGGGGGCGAGAACTGAAGCTTTCTTT. As protein: CASSYRGARTEAFF.

This clonotype was seen only a few times. The chain uses TRBV7-3 and TRBJ1-1; D is uncertain. V dropped 4 bases and J dropped 1 base, with 7 bases sitting between them. This CDR3 has 13 residues. Per germline, CDR1 SGHTA and CDR2 FQGTGA. Written as DNA, the CDR3 is TGTGCCAGCAGCTCGCGGCAGAACACTGAAGCTTTCTTT. Translation gives CASSSRQNTEAFF.

In this sample, this clonotype turned up many times. The rearrangement uses TRBV5-5 and TRBJ1-1; D is unresolved. The V gene's germline CDR1 is SGHKS and CDR2 YYEKEE (reference sequence). CDR3 length equals 15 residues. Between the trimmed V and J ends, which lost 0 bases and 10 bases, there was a span of 19 bases. CDR3 region: CASSLDIGQVVRAFF. The CDR3 nucleotides read TGTGCCAGCAGCTTGGATATAGGGCAGGTAGTGAGAGCTTTCTTT.

This clonotype was observed at least ten times. V and J are TRBV5-4 and TRBJ2-7; 7 bases are a match to TRBD2. Germline assignment: CDR1 SGHNT and CDR2 YYREEE (reference sequence). The J segment lost 0 bases and the V segment lost 5 bases, leaving 5 bases of the junction unmatched. There are 14 residues in the CDR3. The CDR3 bases are TGTGCCAGCAGTCCTAAGCGGGGCTCCTACGAGCAGTACTTC. It is translated as CASSPKRGSYEQYF.

The gene calls are TRBV20-1 and TRBJ2-7; no clear D. The CDR3 has 11 residues. Trimming took 3 bases from V and 4 from J, leaving 7 bases between them. The germline V gene has CDR1 DFQATT and CDR2 SNEGSKA (reference sequence). Here the CDR3 DNA reads TGCAGTGCTAGCCTGGAGTACGAGCAGTACTTC. Its translation is CSASLEYEQYF.

This clonotype was picked up a small number of times. V gene TRBV25-1 combines with J gene TRBJ2-7; 8 bases agree with TRBD2. CDR1 MGHDK and CDR2 SYGVNS come from the germline V gene. CDR3 length equals 14 residues. The V and J ends lost 1 base and 5 bases, in that order; junction bases with no gene match: 4. CDR3 in amino acids: CASSESGLAHEQYF. The CDR3 region has the DNA TGTGCCAGCAGTGAATCCGGACTAGCCCACGAGCAGTACTTC.

This clonotype has a single count. V and J are TRBV19 and TRBJ1-5; no clear D. The CDR3 sequence is 15 residues long. V lost 5 bases and J 5 bases, leaving 16 bases between the germline ends. CDR1 and CDR2 (germline): LNHDA, SQIVND (reference sequence). The CDR3 spells CASSLLQVQYQPQHF. For the CDR3, the DNA is TGTGCCAGTAGTCTCCTCCAGGTCCAGTATCAGCCCCAGCATTTT.

This clonotype was observed at least ten times. This chain joins TRBV11-2 and TRBJ1-5; D gene unclear. Between the trimmed V and J ends, which lost 0 bases and 5 bases, there was a span of 5 bases. Germline V gene lookup returns CDR1 SGHAT and CDR2 FQNNGV. This CDR3 is built from 13 residues. The CDR3 DNA is TGTGCCAGCAGCTTAGAGAGAGATCAGCCCCAGCATTTT. Translation: CASSLERDQPQHF. Based on the CDR3 plus reference TRBV11-2 and TRBJ1-5, the full variable domain is EAGVAQSPRYKIIEKRQSVAFWCNPISGHATLYWYQQILGQGPKLLIQFQNNGVVDDSQLPKDRFSAERLKGVDSTLKIQPAKLEDSAVYLCASSLERDQPQHFGDGTRLSIL.

As for this clonotype: A much larger clone sits a single nucleotide away, making a read error possible. The chain is built from TRBV2 and TRBJ2-7; D unclear. This CDR3 contains 11 residues. Germline V gene data show CDR1 as SNHLY and CDR2 as FYNNEI. With 8 bases removed from V and 4 bases from J, the gap between germline ends came to 9 bases. DNA of the CDR3: TGTGCCAGCGGCGATGCGTACGAGCAGTACTTC. Its translation: CASGDAYEQYF.

The rearrangement links TRBV20-1 to TRBJ1-5; possibly TRBD1 for D (5 bases). V was clipped by 1 base and J by 1 base, with 8 bases between them. CDR3 length: 14 residues. In germline, CDR1 is DFQATT, CDR2 SNEGSKA (reference sequence). CDR3 nucleotides: TGCAGTGCTAGAGGCAGGGTAAGCAATCAGCCCCAGCATTTT. It is translated as CSARGRVSNQPQHF.

CDR3 protein: CASSLVGRPYGYTF. The DNA of the CDR3 is TGTGCCAGCAGTTTAGTCGGCAGACCCTATGGCTACACCTTC. The chain joins TRBV28 to TRBJ1-2; D remains unclear. Germline V gene sequence: CDR1 MDHEN, CDR2 SYDVKM. The V gene lost 2 bases and the J gene lost 4 bases, with 11 bases spanning the gap. The CDR3 has 14 amino acids.

The chain couples TRBV12-3 or TRBV12-4 to TRBJ2-2; TRBD2 agrees at 9 bases. The CDR3 extends over 15 amino acids. The junction had 3 bases not matched to a gene; V was cut back by 5 bases and J by 2 bases. CDR3: CASSPGLANTGELFF. The CDR3 nucleotides are TGTGCCAGCAGTCCGGGACTAGCAAACACCGGGGAGCTGTTTTTT.

Worth noting for this clonotype: A much larger clone is a single base away; this may be a read error. The chain employs TRBV6-2 or TRBV6-3 and TRBJ2-7; D remains unclear. This CDR3 is 13 amino acids long. Looked up from germline, CDR1 is MNHEY and CDR2 is SVGEGT. CDR3 loop: CASSYLPSCEQYF. The CDR3 DNA follows: TGTGCCAGCAGCTACCTTCCCTCCTGCGAGCAGTACTTC.